This T cell receptor (beta chain) was captured in a study of CD8 T cells in ankylosing spondylitis. V lost 0 bases, J lost 0 bases, and 2 bases stayed unmatched. The CDR3 consists of 16 residues. Germline CDR1 and CDR2: SGHRS and YFSETQ. Preparation of TCR beta libraries was done by quantitative 5'-RACE with molecular barcodes. A single record per CDR3 protein comes from TCRdb applying MiXCR to the 5' RACE reads. The top ten clones hold approximately 1% of a sample with fewer than 450,000 distinct CDR3 sequences, over 15% of them seen once. This clonotype was observed many times. Its antigen is undetermined. Study conclusions and caveats: Clones linked to disease were reported to show significant enrichment in matched ankylosing spondylitis synovial fluid. Apparently characteristic of ankylosing spondylitis blood was a TCR beta motif (roughly eight highly homologous variants). Some of these motif variants have turned up before, in reports on reactive arthritis synovial fluid and blood. CD8+ disease-linked clones were present at relatively low frequencies in blood.

The TCR originated in a male donor with ankylosing spondylitis. The gene calls are TRBV5-1 and TRBJ2-1; TRBD2 matches at 8 bases. Sequencing input: blood, either unsorted or a sorted T cell fraction (not recorded which). CDR3 bases: TGCGCCAGCAGCTTGGCGGCGGGGGGCTCCTACAATGAGCAGTTCTTC. Protein: CASSLAAGGSYNEQFF.